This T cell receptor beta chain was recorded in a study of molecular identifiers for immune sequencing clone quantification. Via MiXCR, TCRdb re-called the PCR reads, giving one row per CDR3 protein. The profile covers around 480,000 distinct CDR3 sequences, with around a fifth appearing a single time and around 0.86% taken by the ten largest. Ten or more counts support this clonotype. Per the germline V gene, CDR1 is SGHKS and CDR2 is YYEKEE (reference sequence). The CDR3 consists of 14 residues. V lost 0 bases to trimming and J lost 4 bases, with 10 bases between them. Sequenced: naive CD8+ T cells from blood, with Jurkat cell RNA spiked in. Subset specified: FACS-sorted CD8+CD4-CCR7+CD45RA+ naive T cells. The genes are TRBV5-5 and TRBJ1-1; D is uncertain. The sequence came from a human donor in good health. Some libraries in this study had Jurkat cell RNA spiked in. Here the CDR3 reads CASSLAPGSTEAFF. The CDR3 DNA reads TGTGCCAGCAGCTTGGCGCCCGGCAGCACTGAAGCTTTCTTT.